One and the same sample provided the 9 T cell receptor beta chains below, sequenced in a study of response to subunit inactivated influenza vaccine. In TCRdb, the RT-PCR reads were re-called with MiXCR into one record per CDR3 protein. The table has over 750,000 distinct CDR3 sequences, 21% seen once. Sequencing used PBMCs from blood, obtained roughly 5 days after vaccination. Receptor source: a man aged 45 to 65 who received an inactivated influenza vaccine.

The chain has TRBV5-6 and TRBJ2-5; D gene ambiguous. Germline V gene data show CDR1 as SGHDT and CDR2 as YYEEEE. This CDR3 region has 13 residues. Between the trimmed V and J ends, which lost 2 bases and 4 bases, there was a span of 9 bases. The CDR3 sequence: CASSFQRSETQYF. The CDR3 nucleotides are TGTGCCAGCAGCTTCCAACGGTCAGAGACCCAGTACTTC.

The table lists this clonotype with a few counts. The V call is TRBV6-1, the J call TRBJ2-3; 11 nucleotides line up with TRBD2. CDR3 length: 16 residues. Trimming cost V 6 bases and J 8 bases; bases outside gene matches: 13. Germline V gives CDR1 MNHNS, CDR2 SASEGT. DNA for the CDR3: TGTGCCAGCAGCCTAGGTCCTAGCGGGGGGCCCGGTACGCAGTATTTT. Translation: CASSLGPSGGPGTQYF.

The CDR3 here is CASSQSGTSGTDTQYF. CDR3 sequence (DNA): TGCGCCAGCAGCCAGTCCGGGACTAGCGGGACAGATACGCAGTATTTT. The chain couples TRBV4-3 to TRBJ2-3, with TRBD2 matching 12 bases. The germline V gene encodes CDR1 LGHNA and CDR2 YSLEER. The CDR3 extends over 16 amino acids. The V gene end was trimmed by 3 bases and the J gene end by 3 bases; junction bases not matched to a gene: 4.

This clonotype was found a few times. V and J are TRBV2 and TRBJ1-5; 7 bases fit TRBD1. This CDR3 is built from 17 residues. The germline V gene encodes CDR1 SNHLY and CDR2 FYNNEI. Losses at the gene ends were 6 bases for V and 7 bases for J; bases not matched to a gene: 18. The CDR3 DNA is TGTGCCAGCAGCATGGGACAGACACGGGTCTCGGGGCAGCCCCAGCATTTT. Encoded protein: CASSMGQTRVSGQPQHF.

This clonotype has only a few counts. V usage is TRBV6-1 and J usage is TRBJ2-5, with TRBD2 identical over 7 bases. Germline V gene lookup returns CDR1 MNHNS and CDR2 SASEGT. This CDR3 has 15 amino acids. V trimming: 4 bases; J trimming: 1 base; junction bases outside the gene matches: 6. The DNA for the CDR3 is TGTGCCAGCAGTGGGCTGGGGGGGATCCAAGAGACCCAGTACTTC. This gives the protein CASSGLGGIQETQYF.

CDR3 nucleotides: TGTGCCAGCAGCGGTCCGGGGTATAATTCACCCCTCCACTTT. Its translation: CASSGPGYNSPLHF. The genes are TRBV7-9 and TRBJ1-6; no firm D call. V dropped 5 bases and J dropped 4 bases, with 9 bases sitting between them. Germline lookup yields CDR1 SEHNR and CDR2 FQNEAQ (reference sequence). This CDR3 region has 14 residues.

This clonotype came up a few times. V is TRBV27 and J is TRBJ1-5; 7 positions match TRBD1. The CDR3 consists of 15 residues. In germline, CDR1 is MNHEY, CDR2 SMNVEV (reference sequence). Losses at the gene ends were 5 bases for V and 6 bases for J; bases not matched to a gene: 10. CDR3 in DNA: TGTGCCAGCAGTCCCGACAGGGTTCAGTCTCAGCCCCAGCATTTT. Its protein product is CASSPDRVQSQPQHF.

This sequence joins TRBV11-1 and TRBJ2-1; 13 positions match TRBD2. This CDR3 region has 18 residues. After removal of 5 bases from V and 6 bases from J, the junction contained 13 bases not matched to a gene. Germline-derived CDR1 and CDR2 are SGHAT and FQDESV (reference sequence). The CDR3 loop is CASSAWGPTSGRVNEQFF. As DNA, the CDR3 is TGTGCCAGCAGCGCTTGGGGACCTACTAGCGGGAGGGTCAATGAGCAGTTCTTC.

The table lists this clonotype with many counts. The rearrangement uses TRBV29-1 and TRBJ2-7; perhaps TRBD1 as D (5 bases). Germline assignment: CDR1 SQVTM and CDR2 ANQGSEA. Trimming removed 5 bases at V and 3 bases at J, with 14 bases between. CDR3 length: 13 residues. The CDR3 nucleotides are TGCAGCGTTATCTGGCAGGGTAGCTACGAGCAGTACTTC. Protein product: CSVIWQGSYEQYF.